A selection of T cell receptor beta chains follows, all from one sample in a study of shared clonotypes between healthy human individuals. Some clones are missing from TCRdb's copy, which holds only in-frame ones; the method was immunoSEQ multiplex PCR. The sample yields about 1.5 million clones, around 98% seen once. Sequencing used naive CD4+ T cells sorted from blood. The receptors were gathered from a man in his thirties or forties in good health. Each CDR3 is given without its conserved first and last residue. Fields, in order: CDR3 length, V gene, CDR3 protein.

>13|TRBV5-1
ASSLGLAGYNEQF
>10|TRBV27
ASSYLGEVQY
>13|TRBV5-1
ASSLDGTGIEKLF
>13|TRBV9
ASSVDRHLTGELF
>11|TRBV7-3
ASSSSGYYEQY
>12|TRBV6-5
ASSYSQLGETQY
>13|TRBV6-5
ASSSGLLNAGELF
>13|TRBV11-3
ASSSKSSGSYEQY
>14|TRBV18
ASSPIDLTLTDTQY
>14|TRBV6-5
ASSYSSLSTSYEQY
>10|TRBV29-1
SVEQEKNIQY
>13|TRBV2
ASKMTQSSGNTIY
>12|TRBV5-4
ASSLQASSYEQY
>12|TRBV10-2
ASCPGRETDEQY
>10|TRBV30
AWSVQLFEAF
>15|TRBV7-2
ASSLAPLAGGFYEQY
>16|TRBV10-3
ASMGSSGPNSGANVLT
>17|TRBV18
ASSPRGLAGGSAKNIQY
>13|TRBV7-6
ASSLATRSVGELF
>14|TRBV28
ASVLSPGGRTYEQY
>13|TRBV5-1
ASSLNLALYNEQF
>11|TRBV7-9
ASSDVTSTEQF
>14|TRBV19
ASSLPPASSYNEQF
>13|TRBV29-1
SSRPVGSNINEQF
>12|TRBV7-9
ASSLERQTGELF
>10|TRBV2
ASSDRADTQY
>15|TRBV11-2
ASSPPGLADYTDTQY